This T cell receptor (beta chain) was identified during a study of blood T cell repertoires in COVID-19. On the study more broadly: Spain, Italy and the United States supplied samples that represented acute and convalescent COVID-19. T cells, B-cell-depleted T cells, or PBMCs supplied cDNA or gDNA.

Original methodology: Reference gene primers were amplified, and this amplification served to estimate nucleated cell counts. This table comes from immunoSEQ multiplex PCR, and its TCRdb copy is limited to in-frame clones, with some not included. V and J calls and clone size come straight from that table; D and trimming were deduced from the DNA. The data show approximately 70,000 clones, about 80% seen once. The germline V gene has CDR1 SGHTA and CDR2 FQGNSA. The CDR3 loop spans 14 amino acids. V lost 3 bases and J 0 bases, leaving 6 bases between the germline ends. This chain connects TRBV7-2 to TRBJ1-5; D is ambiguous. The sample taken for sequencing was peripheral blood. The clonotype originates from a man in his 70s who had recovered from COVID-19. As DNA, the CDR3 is TGTGCCAGCAGCTTCGCGAATAGCAATCAGCCCCAGCATTTT. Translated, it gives CASSFANSNQPQHF.